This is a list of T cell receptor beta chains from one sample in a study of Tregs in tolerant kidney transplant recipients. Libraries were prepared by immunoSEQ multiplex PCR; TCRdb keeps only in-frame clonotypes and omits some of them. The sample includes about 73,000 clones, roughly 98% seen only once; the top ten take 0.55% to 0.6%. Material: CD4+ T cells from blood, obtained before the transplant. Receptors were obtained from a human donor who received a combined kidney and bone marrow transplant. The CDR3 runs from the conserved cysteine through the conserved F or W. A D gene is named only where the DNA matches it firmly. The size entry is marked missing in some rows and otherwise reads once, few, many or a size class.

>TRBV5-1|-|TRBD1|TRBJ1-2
TGCGCCAGCAGCTTGGCTGGGCAGGGGGCGCATGGCTACACCTTC
CASSLAGQGAHGYTF
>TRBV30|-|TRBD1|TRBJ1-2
TGTGCCTGGTTTTTTGCGACAGGGAACTATGGCTACACCTTC
CAWFFATGNYGYTF
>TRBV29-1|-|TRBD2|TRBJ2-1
TGCAGCGTCCGGACTAGACCCGGCCTCAATGAGCAGTTCTTC
CSVRTRPGLNEQFF
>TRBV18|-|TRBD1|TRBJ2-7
TGTGCCAGCTCACCCGCGACAGGGTCTTCCTACGAGCAGTACTTC
CASSPATGSSYEQYF
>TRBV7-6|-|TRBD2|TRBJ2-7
TGTGCCAGCAGCTTAGCGCAGCCCGGGAGGCCTCGAGGCTACGAGCAGTACTTC
CASSLAQPGRPRGYEQYF
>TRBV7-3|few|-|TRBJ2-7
TGTGCCAGCAGCCCTCAAGGGAGGGGGGCCGGATACGAGCAGTACTTC
CASSPQGRGAGYEQYF
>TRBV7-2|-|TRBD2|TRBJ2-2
TGTGCCAGCAGCTTAGACGGGAGGTTCACCGGGGAGCTGTTTTTT
CASSLDGRFTGELFF
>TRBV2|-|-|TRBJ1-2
TGTGCCAGCAGTTCCCTTAATCCGTTAGGGAGCGGCTACACCTTC
CASSSLNPLGSGYTF
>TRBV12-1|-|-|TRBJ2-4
TGTGCCAGCACTACGTCAACGAGGGACAGCATAGCCAAAAACATTCAGTACTTC
CASTTSTRDSIAKNIQYF
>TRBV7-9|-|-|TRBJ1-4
TGTGCCAGCAGCTTAGGGGGGCAGGCACCAACTAATGAAAAACTGTTTTTT
CASSLGGQAPTNEKLFF
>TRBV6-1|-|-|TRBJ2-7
TGTGCCAGCAGACGGGACTCGGCCTACGAGCAGTACTTC
CASRRDSAYEQYF
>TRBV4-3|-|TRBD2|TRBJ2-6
TGCGCCAGCAGCCCTAAAGGGACTAGCGGGAGCTCTGGGGCCAACGTCCTGACTTTC
CASSPKGTSGSSGANVLTF
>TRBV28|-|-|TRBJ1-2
TGTGCCAGCAACGACTATCTCCACTATGGCTACACCTTC
CASNDYLHYGYTF
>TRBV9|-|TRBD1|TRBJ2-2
TGTGCCAGCAGTAAAAATCAGGGGGCTAACACCGGGGAGCTGTTTTTT
CASSKNQGANTGELFF
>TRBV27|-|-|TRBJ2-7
TGTGCCAGCAGTTCCGCGCCTCAATACGAGCAGTACTTC
CASSSAPQYEQYF
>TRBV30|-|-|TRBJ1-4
TGTGCCTGGAGTGTACAAGGGGGTGAAAAACTGTTTTTT
CAWSVQGGEKLFF
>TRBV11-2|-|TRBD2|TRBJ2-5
TGTGCCAGCAGCTTAGATAGCCTAGCGGCTCAAAACTTC
CASSLDSLAAQNF
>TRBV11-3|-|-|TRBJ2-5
TGTGCCAGCAGCTTTGAGGGGGCCCAGTACTTC
CASSFEGAQYF
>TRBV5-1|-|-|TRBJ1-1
TGCGCCAGCAGGGAAGACAGAGGAACTGAAGCTTTCTTT
CASREDRGTEAFF
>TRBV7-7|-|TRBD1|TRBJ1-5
TGTGCCAGCAGCTTAGCGCGTAGAGGGAGACAGGGGCAGTATAGCAATCAGCCCCAGCATTTT
CASSLARRGRQGQYSNQPQHF
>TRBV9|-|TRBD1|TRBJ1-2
TGTGCCAGCAGCGTATCCTCAGGGACAGGGGGCTATGGCTACACCTTC
CASSVSSGTGGYGYTF
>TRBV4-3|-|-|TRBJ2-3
TGCGCCAGCAGCCAAGAGGGAGGTGATACGCAGTATTTT
CASSQEGGDTQYF
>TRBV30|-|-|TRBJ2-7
TGTGCCTCCCCTGGGCCGAACTACGAGCAGTACTTC
CASPGPNYEQYF
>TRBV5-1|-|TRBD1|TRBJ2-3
TGCGCCAGCAGCTTGGACAGGGGGCGCGTAACAGATACGCAGTATTTT
CASSLDRGRVTDTQYF
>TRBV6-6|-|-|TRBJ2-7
TGTGCCAGCAGTTACGATTTTCGGGGTTACTACGAGCAGTACTTC
CASSYDFRGYYEQYF
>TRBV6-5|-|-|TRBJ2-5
TGTGCCAGCGGCGGGTCGGACCAAGAGACCCAGTACTTC
CASGGSDQETQYF
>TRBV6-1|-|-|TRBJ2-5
TGTGCCAGCAGTGGCGGGAACCAAGAGACCCAGTACTTC
CASSGGNQETQYF
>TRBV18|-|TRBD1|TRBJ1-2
TGTGCCAGCTCAAACCGGGACAGAGCTAACTATGGCTACACCTTC
CASSNRDRANYGYTF
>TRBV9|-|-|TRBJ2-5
TGTGCCAGCAGCGTAAACCAGCAAGAGACCCAGTACTTC
CASSVNQQETQYF
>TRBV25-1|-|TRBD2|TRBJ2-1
TGTGCCAGCAGGGGATATACTCGGGGGGGAGGCAATGAGCAGTTCTTC
CASRGYTRGGGNEQFF
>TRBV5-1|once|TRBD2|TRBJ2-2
TGCGCCAGCAGTTTCATGACTAGCGGAAACACCGGGGAGCTGTTTTTT
CASSFMTSGNTGELFF
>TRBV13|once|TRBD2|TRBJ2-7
TGTGCCAGCAGCCAGGGACTATATAACTCCTACGAGCAGTACTTC
CASSQGLYNSYEQYF
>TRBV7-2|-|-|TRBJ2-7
TGTGCCAGCAGCCTCCAATTAAGCGGGTGGGACGAGCAGTACTTC
CASSLQLSGWDEQYF
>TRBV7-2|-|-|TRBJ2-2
TGTGCCAGCAGCTTACAGGGCGGTTGGTCCGGGGAGCTGTTTTTT
CASSLQGGWSGELFF
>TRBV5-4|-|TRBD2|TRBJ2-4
TGTGCCAGCAGCTCGTATCTGGGGGGGAAGGAAAACATTCAGTACTTC
CASSSYLGGKENIQYF
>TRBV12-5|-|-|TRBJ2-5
TGTGCTAGTGGTTTAGGCAAGACAAGCCTCAAGGAGACCCAGTACTTC
CASGLGKTSLKETQYF
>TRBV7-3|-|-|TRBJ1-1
TGTGCCAGCAGCCTCAGTGGGTATCAGGACACTGAAGCTTTCTTT
CASSLSGYQDTEAFF
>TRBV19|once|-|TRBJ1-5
TGTGCCAGTACCCTATCCCCGAGCAGGCAACATCAGCCCCAGCATTTT
CASTLSPSRQHQPQHF
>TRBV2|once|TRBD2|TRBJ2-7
TGTGCCAGCAGTGAAGGAGGAATAGCGGGAGTTACCCACGAGCAGTACTTC
CASSEGGIAGVTHEQYF
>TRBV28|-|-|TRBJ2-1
TGTGCCAGCAGTTCCCCCCCCTATGAGCAGTTCTTC
CASSSPPYEQFF
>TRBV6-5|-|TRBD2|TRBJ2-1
TGTGCCAGCAGTACTAGCGGGTCGATTTATGAGCAGTTCTTC
CASSTSGSIYEQFF
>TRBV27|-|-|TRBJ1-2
TGTGCCAGCAGTTGGCGGGGGCTCGGCTACACCTTC
CASSWRGLGYTF
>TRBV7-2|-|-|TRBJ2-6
TGTGCCAGCAGCTTAGTCGTTGGGGCCAACGTCCTGACTTTC
CASSLVVGANVLTF
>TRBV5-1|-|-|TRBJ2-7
TGCGCCAGCAGCTACCTAGGCCCGCAAAACGATTTGTACTTC
CASSYLGPQNDLYF
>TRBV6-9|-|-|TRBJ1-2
TGTGCCAGTTGCTTATGTGGGCCCTCTAACTATGGCTACACCTTC
CASCLCGPSNYGYTF
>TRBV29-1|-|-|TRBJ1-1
TGCAGCGGGGGGGGACGGGGGAACACTGAAGCTTTCTTT
CSGGGRGNTEAFF
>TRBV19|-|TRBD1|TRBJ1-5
TGTGCCAGTAGTATAGTCAGGGGGCAAAAACGACAGCCCCAGCATTTT
CASSIVRGQKRQPQHF
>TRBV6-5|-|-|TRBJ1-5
TGTGCCAGCAGTCTCGACAGGCCTGAACAGCCCCAGCATTTT
CASSLDRPEQPQHF
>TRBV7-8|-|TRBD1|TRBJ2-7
TGTGCCAGCAGCTTATTTGCAAGGACAGGGAGCTCCTACGAGCAGTACTTC
CASSLFARTGSSYEQYF
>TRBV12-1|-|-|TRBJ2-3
TGTGCCAGCAGCTTACGAGCTACTCGCACAGATACGCAGTATTTT
CASSLRATRTDTQYF
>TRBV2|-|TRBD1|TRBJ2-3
TGTGCCAGCAGCATAAGGGACAGGGGGTCAGATACGCAGTATTTT
CASSIRDRGSDTQYF
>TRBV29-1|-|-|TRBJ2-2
TGCAGCGTTGGACAGACTAACACCGGGGAGCTGTTTTTT
CSVGQTNTGELFF
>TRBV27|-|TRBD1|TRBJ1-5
TGTGCCAGCAGGGACACAGGGGAATGGAGCAATCAGCCCCAGCATTTT
CASRDTGEWSNQPQHF
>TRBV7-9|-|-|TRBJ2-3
TGTGCCAGCAGCCCAGGGGTCAGGACAGATACGCAGTATTTT
CASSPGVRTDTQYF
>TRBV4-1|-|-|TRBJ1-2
TGCGCCAGCAGCCAAGATTGGACGGAGGTTCCAGGGGCTAACTATGGCTACACCTTC
CASSQDWTEVPGANYGYTF
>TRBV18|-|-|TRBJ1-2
TGTGCCAGCTCACCCGGGACTCCGGAGAAGGGCTACACCTTC
CASSPGTPEKGYTF